This passage covers 23 T cell receptor beta chains from one sample sequenced in a study of cytomegalovirus exposure and HLA in healthy donors. The PCR ran on 60 Vbeta and 13 Jbeta primers. Sequencing used immunoSEQ multiplex PCR; TCRdb keeps in-frame clones, though not all of them. The repertoire holds 150,000 to 200,000 clones, with around four fifths as singletons. Input material: PBMCs. These receptors originate from a man aged 25 to 40 in good health and CMV-seronegative.

The chain carries TRBV7-9 and TRBJ2-3; TRBD2 matches at 9 bases. Trimming cost V 5 bases and J 5 bases; bases outside gene matches: 11. This CDR3 is 16 amino acids long. Germline V lookup: CDR1 SEHNR, CDR2 FQNEAQ (reference sequence). This CDR3 is CASSMTGTSRGDTQYF. CDR3 nucleotide sequence: TGTGCCAGCAGCATGACCGGGACTAGCAGGGGAGATACGCAGTATTTT.

A single count supports this clone. The V gene is TRBV4-2, the J gene TRBJ1-4; maybe TRBD1 (6 bases). Looked up from germline, CDR1 is LGHNA and CDR2 is YNFKEQ. V lost 1 base and J 5 bases, leaving 11 bases between the germline ends. There are 15 residues in the CDR3. CDR3 bases: TGTGCCAGCAGCCAAGGGGACAATGAGAATGAAAAACTGTTTTTT. Protein sequence: CASSQGDNENEKLFF.

J is TRBJ2-5 and V is TRBV9, with 9 nucleotides matching TRBD2. The ends lost 4 bases at V and 4 bases at J; junction bases unmatched: 11. CDR3 length equals 16 residues. Germline values: CDR1 SGDLS, CDR2 YYNGEE. CDR3 in DNA: TGTGCCAGCAGCCCAGCGGGGGGCGGTGTAGGAGAGACCCAGTACTTC. Translated, it gives CASSPAGGGVGETQYF.

The rearrangement joins TRBV19 to TRBJ1-1; 8 positions match TRBD1. Germline CDR1 is LNHDA and CDR2 is SQIVND (reference sequence). V dropped 5 bases and J dropped 3; count of bases not matched to a gene: 17. The CDR3 covers 18 residues. CDR3 bases: TGTGCCAGTAGTCCAGCGACCAGGGGGCTATGGATGGACACTGAAGCTTTCTTT. As protein: CASSPATRGLWMDTEAFF. Full variable domain (remainder filled in from reference TRBV19 and TRBJ1-1): DGGITQSPKYLFRKEGQNVTLSCEQNLNHDAMYWYRQDPGQGLRLIYYSQIVNDFQKGDIAEGYSVSREKKESFPLTVTSAQKNPTAFYLCASSPATRGLWMDTEAFFGQGTRLTVV.

The chain combines TRBV28 with TRBJ1-5; D is uncertain. The CDR3 sequence is 15 residues long. The ends were cut back, 5 bases at V and 1 base at J, with 12 bases in the middle. Germline V gene sequence: CDR1 MDHEN, CDR2 SYDVKM. DNA of the CDR3: TGTGCCAGCAGTCGACCTCAGGTGAGCAATCAGCCCCAGCATTTT. Translating gives CASSRPQVSNQPQHF.

The V and J genes are TRBV7-2 and TRBJ2-2; 7 bases align to TRBD2. The trim removed 0 bases at V and 8 bases at J, leaving 6 bases unmatched. Germline CDR1 is SGHTA and CDR2 is FQGNSA. This CDR3 has 15 residues. CDR3 residues: CASSLAGGESGELFF. The CDR3 DNA sequence: TGTGCCAGCAGCTTAGCGGGAGGGGAGTCGGGGGAGCTGTTTTTT.

The genes are TRBV28 and TRBJ1-3; D is ambiguous. There are 14 residues in the CDR3. V lost 8 bases to trimming and J lost 2 bases, with 13 bases between them. Germline assignment: CDR1 MDHEN and CDR2 SYDVKM. The CDR3, as DNA: TGTGCCAGCGGAGGACGGACCCCTGGAAACACCATATATTTT. This encodes CASGGRTPGNTIYF.

This chain joins TRBV21-1 and TRBJ2-7; TRBD2 is the table's D call, not checked against the DNA. TRBV21-1 is listed as a pseudogene. The CDR3 length is 17 residues. The CDR3 is CASSKAVGTSGNSEQYF. The CDR3 DNA follows: TGTGCCAGCAGCAAAGCCGTTGGGACTAGCGGGAATAGTGAGCAGTACTTC.

The chain links TRBV28 to TRBJ1-2, with 7 positions matching TRBD1. The CDR3 is made up of 14 amino acids. The trim removed 0 bases at V and 7 bases at J, leaving 5 bases unmatched. The germline gives CDR1 MDHEN, CDR2 SYDVKM. CDR3 in amino acids: CASSLWRQGGGYTF. The CDR3 bases are TGTGCCAGCAGTTTATGGCGACAGGGAGGTGGCTACACCTTC.

This clone was detected a few times. An end of the junction does not agree with germline; a read error may underlie this. Other nucleotide sequences in the sample specify the same CDR3. The chain combines TRBV7-9 with TRBJ1-5, with D perhaps TRBD1 (5 bases). The germline gives CDR1 SEHNR, CDR2 FQNEAQ (reference sequence). The length of the CDR3 is 13 residues. CDR3 sequence reads: CSSSLGANQPQHF. The CDR3 DNA reads as TGTTCCAGCAGCTTAGGGGCGAATCAGCCCCAGCATTTT.

This clone was observed once. The CDR3 sequence: CASSLAPGQEYEQYF. The CDR3 coding sequence is TGCGCCAGCAGCTTGGCCCCGGGACAGGAATACGAGCAGTACTTC. The chain has TRBV5-1 and TRBJ2-7; 8 nucleotides line up with TRBD1. Losses at the gene ends were 0 bases for V and 4 bases for J; bases not matched to a gene: 6. This CDR3 has 15 amino acids. Germline CDR1 reads SGHRS; CDR2 reads YFSETQ.

CDR3 nucleotides: TGTGCCAGCAGCGGGGGACTAGCGGGGTTCCCCGGGGAGCTGTTTTTT. Translating it yields CASSGGLAGFPGELFF. The J gene is TRBJ2-2, the V gene TRBV9; 13 positions match TRBD2. CDR3 length: 16 amino acids. Germline lookup yields CDR1 SGDLS and CDR2 YYNGEE. J lost 6 bases, V lost 3 bases, and 5 bases had no gene match.

Only a few counts were recorded for this clone. J is TRBJ2-1 and V is TRBV5-4; unclear D gene. There are 14 residues in the CDR3. CDR1 and CDR2 from the germline V gene are SGHNT and YYREEE (reference sequence). Trimming left V 0 bases short and J 3 bases short, with 7 bases between. The CDR3 loop is CASSLAGNYNEQFF. The CDR3 bases are TGTGCCAGCAGCTTGGCCGGTAACTACAATGAGCAGTTCTTC.

The chain links TRBV6-5 to TRBJ1-1; D may be TRBD1 (5 bases). The germline V gene has CDR1 MNHEY and CDR2 SVGAGI. CDR3 size: 14 residues. Trimming stripped 2 bases from V and 9 bases from J, with 16 bases between. CDR3 region: CASSYRGGETQAFF. In nucleotides, the CDR3 is TGTGCCAGCAGTTACCGGGGGGGTGAGACACAAGCTTTCTTT.

The chain combines TRBV7-2 with TRBJ2-7; D possibly corresponds to TRBD2 (5 bases). Germline CDR1 reads SGHTA; CDR2 reads FQGNSA. The CDR3 is made up of 15 amino acids. V was pared by 5 bases and J by 5 bases, with 19 bases between. The DNA of the CDR3 is TGTGCCAGCAGCGAGGGCCCACGGGATGGCCACGAGCAGTACTTC. Its translation: CASSEGPRDGHEQYF.

This clone has ten or more counts. The rearrangement uses TRBV7-9 and TRBJ2-7; tentative D call: TRBD2 (5 bases). Trimming left V 5 bases short and J 3 bases short, with 8 bases between. The CDR3 length is 12 residues. In germline, CDR1 is SEHNR, CDR2 FQNEAQ (reference sequence). CDR3: CASSDRDYEQYF. DNA of the CDR3: TGTGCCAGCAGCGACCGGGACTACGAGCAGTACTTC.

V usage is TRBV4-3 and J usage is TRBJ1-1; D is unresolved. The CDR3 totals 16 residues. Germline V gene data show CDR1 as LGHNA and CDR2 as YSLEER. V was clipped by 0 bases and J by 2 bases, with 13 bases between them. The CDR3 nucleotides read TGCGCCAGCAGCCAAGACTTTGGGCCGGCAAACACTGAAGCTTTCTTT. Amino acids: CASSQDFGPANTEAFF.

The rearrangement uses TRBV29-1 and TRBJ2-5; 9 bases align to TRBD2. The better agreement between TRBJ2-7 and the DNA end casts doubt on the J call. The CDR3 has 14 amino acids. Germline V CDR1 and CDR2: SQVTM, ANQGSEA. The CDR3 sequence is CSVTRTSVAYEQYF. CDR3 nucleotides: TGCAGCGTTACACGGACTAGCGTCGCCTACGAGCAGTACTTC.

This rearrangement joins TRBV7-2 to TRBJ2-5; D might be TRBD1 (6 bases). V was trimmed by 5 bases and J by 6 bases, leaving 13 bases between them. Germline V gene lookup returns CDR1 SGHTA and CDR2 FQGNSA. The CDR3 extends over 13 amino acids. CDR3: CASSEQGRKTQYF. CDR3 nucleotide sequence: TGTGCCAGCAGCGAACAGGGACGCAAGACCCAGTACTTC.

The chain carries TRBV30 and TRBJ1-5; tentative D call: TRBD1 (5 bases). V lost 5 bases to trimming and J lost 2 bases, with 10 bases between them. This CDR3 spans 13 amino acids. CDR1 and CDR2 (germline): GTSNPN, SVGIG (reference sequence). CDR3 sequence reads: CAWAGFGNQPQHF. The CDR3 DNA follows: TGTGCCTGGGCAGGGTTTGGCAATCAGCCCCAGCATTTT.

Only one count was recorded for this clone. This rearrangement joins TRBV9 to TRBJ2-3, with TRBD2 matching 8 bases. Losses at the gene ends were 3 bases for V and 7 bases for J; bases not matched to a gene: 10. Germline loops: CDR1 SGDLS, CDR2 YYNGEE. This CDR3 has 15 residues. CDR3 DNA sequence: TGTGCCAGCAGCGGTCAAGCGGGAGTAAGGAATACGCAGTATTTT. This sequence encodes CASSGQAGVRNTQYF.

V usage is TRBV30 and J usage is TRBJ2-1; 11 nucleotides align to TRBD2. V shed 3 bases, J shed 6 bases, and the junction held 1 base outside the gene matches. Germline V gene sequence: CDR1 GTSNPN, CDR2 SVGIG (reference sequence). The CDR3 spans 13 residues. CDR3 DNA sequence: TGTGCCTGGAGACTAGCGGGGGCCAATGAGCAGTTCTTC. Translation: CAWRLAGANEQFF.

A single count supports this clone. The V and J genes are TRBV10-1 and TRBJ2-7; 7 nucleotides align to TRBD1. With V trimmed by 2 bases and J by 5 bases, 12 bases remained unmatched. Looked up from germline, CDR1 is WNHNN and CDR2 is SYGVQD (reference sequence). The CDR3 runs to 16 residues. CDR3 nucleotides: TGCGCCAGCAGTGAGGCGGGTCTGACAGGGACGGACGAGCAGTACTTC. Its protein is CASSEAGLTGTDEQYF.